The 19 T cell receptor beta chains below all came from one sample that was sequenced in a study of human T cells and chemical hapten exposure. Using its own MiXCR run on the RACE reads, TCRdb lists one record per CDR3 protein. The table records a few hundred thousand distinct CDR3 sequences, under 6.5% of them present only once. Documented time point: patch test 2, 6 weeks after DPC sensitization. The treatment is: therapeutic diphenylcyclopropenone sensitization with weekly scalp DPC. Sequencing used whole blood, obtained in connection with sensitization to the hapten diphenylcyclopropenone (DPC). Every receptor here comes from a woman aged 18-30 years with alopecia areata. Some clones in this sample may be carry-over from other donors' samples.

This clonotype was detected ten times or more. This sequence joins TRBV27 and TRBJ2-3; TRBD1 is a possible D gene (5 bases). CDR3 length equals 16 residues. In germline, CDR1 is MNHEY, CDR2 SMNVEV (reference sequence). V was pared by 1 base and J by 2 bases, with 13 bases between. The CDR3 region is CASSLYGDRPTDTQYF. CDR3 DNA: TGTGCCAGCAGTTTATATGGAGACAGACCCACAGATACGCAGTATTTT.

This clonotype was seen many times. The chain employs TRBV20-1 and TRBJ2-5; the match to TRBD1 covers 10 bases. V shed 3 bases and J 0 bases; nucleotides not matched to a gene: 7. This CDR3 contains 16 residues. Germline CDR1 is DFQATT and CDR2 is SNEGSKA (reference sequence). The CDR3, as DNA: TGCAGTGCTAGCGTCCCGGGACAGGGGCACCAAGAGACCCAGTACTTC. Translation: CSASVPGQGHQETQYF.

This clonotype has more than one count but fewer than ten. J is TRBJ1-2 and V is TRBV5-1; 8 bases are a match to TRBD1. The junction had 8 bases not matched to a gene; V was cut back by 3 bases and J by 4 bases. The CDR3 consists of 15 residues. Looked up from germline, CDR1 is SGHRS and CDR2 is YFSETQ. The CDR3 spells CASSSGQGVTYGYTF. In nucleotides, the CDR3 is TGCGCCAGCAGCTCAGGACAGGGTGTCACCTATGGCTACACCTTC. Full variable domain (remainder filled in from reference TRBV5-1 and TRBJ1-2): KAGVTQTPRYLIKTRGQQVTLSCSPISGHRSVSWYQQTPGQGLQFLFEYFSETQRNKGNFPGRFSGRQFSNSRSEMNVSTLELGDSALYLCASSSGQGVTYGYTFGSGTRLTVV.

This chain links TRBV4-2 with TRBJ2-2; 7 nucleotides align to TRBD1. Germline V gives CDR1 LGHNA, CDR2 YNFKEQ. V dropped 1 base and J dropped 5; count of bases not matched to a gene: 13. The CDR3 runs to 18 residues. The CDR3 bases are TGTGCCAGCAGCCAAGGACAGGGATTGGGCCCGGGTACCGGGGAGCTGTTTTTT. This sequence encodes CASSQGQGLGPGTGELFF.

This clonotype was found many times. This chain links TRBV4-1 with TRBJ1-2, with 7 bases that match TRBD1. Germline V gene data show CDR1 as MGHRA and CDR2 as YSYEKL. CDR3 size: 14 residues. J was trimmed by 2 bases and V by 0 bases; bases with no gene match: 0. The CDR3 region has the DNA TGCGCCAGCAGCCAAGACAGGGGGAACTATGGCTACACCTTC. Its protein is CASSQDRGNYGYTF.

The chain joins TRBV7-9 to TRBJ2-7; 7 bases are shared with TRBD1. Germline V gene data show CDR1 as SEHNR and CDR2 as FQNEAQ (reference sequence). Unmatched junction bases numbered 11, after V lost 5 bases and J lost 10 bases. The CDR3 has 13 residues. The CDR3 is CASSPGTATIQYF. DNA of the CDR3: TGTGCCAGCAGCCCTGGGACAGCTACAATTCAGTACTTC.

This clonotype was seen a handful of times. The chain combines TRBV7-9 with TRBJ1-2; TRBD1 matches at 10 bases. The CDR3 loop spans 15 amino acids. The germline V gene has CDR1 SEHNR and CDR2 FQNEAQ (reference sequence). Trimming removed 1 base from V and 6 bases from J; junction bases left unmatched: 5. This chain's CDR3 is CASSLVPDRGNGYTF. The CDR3 region has the DNA TGTGCCAGCAGCTTAGTACCGGACAGGGGGAATGGCTACACCTTC. The whole variable domain, remainder taken from reference TRBV7-9 and TRBJ1-2, is DTGVSQNPRHKITKRGQNVTFRCDPISEHNRLYWYRQTLGQGPEFLTYFQNEAQLEKSRLLSDRFSAERPKGSFSTLEIQRTEQGDSAMYLCASSLVPDRGNGYTFGSGTRLTVV.

This clonotype was recorded a few times. V gene TRBV11-2 combines with J gene TRBJ2-3, with D possibly TRBD1 on 6 matching bases. Germline V gene sequence: CDR1 SGHAT, CDR2 FQNNGV. This CDR3 spans 15 amino acids. V was cut by 5 bases and J by 2 bases, with 14 bases left in between. DNA of the CDR3: TGTGCCAGCAGCCGAACCGGGACAAACACAGATACGCAGTATTTT. Translated: CASSRTGTNTDTQYF.

J is TRBJ2-7 and V is TRBV18, with 8 bases that match TRBD1. The trim removed 2 bases at V and 7 bases at J, leaving 10 bases unmatched. Germline CDR1 and CDR2: KGHSH and LQKENI. The CDR3 totals 15 residues. CDR3 sequence: CASSPVSDRAGEQYF. As DNA, the CDR3 is TGTGCCAGCTCACCAGTTTCGGACAGGGCGGGTGAGCAGTACTTC.

Ten or more counts support this clonotype. The V gene is TRBV5-4, the J gene TRBJ2-1, with 14 bases fitting TRBD2. In germline, CDR1 is SGHNT, CDR2 YYREEE (reference sequence). This CDR3 spans 17 amino acids. J was trimmed by 5 bases and V by 0 bases; bases with no gene match: 4. The CDR3 DNA reads TGTGCCAGCAGCTTGGAGGGGACTAGCGGGGGAAACAATGAGCAGTTCTTC. The encoded protein is CASSLEGTSGGNNEQFF. The full variable domain, in which reference TRBV5-4 and TRBJ2-1 provide the parts outside the CDR3, is ETGVTQSPTHLIKTRGQQVTLRCSSQSGHNTVSWYQQALGQGPQFIFQYYREEENGRGNFPPRFSGLQFPNYSSELNVNALELDDSALYLCASSLEGTSGGNNEQFFGPGTRLTVL.

The V call is TRBV6-2 or TRBV6-3, the J call TRBJ2-3, with 8 bases lining up with TRBD1. The CDR3 consists of 16 residues. The junction had 9 bases not matched to a gene; V was cut back by 6 bases and J by 1 base. CDR1 and CDR2 from the germline V gene are MNHEY and SVGEGT. Here the CDR3 reads CASSLTGGYGTDTQYF. The CDR3 coding sequence is TGTGCCAGCAGCCTTACAGGGGGATACGGCACAGATACGCAGTATTTT.

The chain links TRBV21-1 to TRBJ1-3; the listed D gene, TRBD1, was not tested against the DNA. TRBV21-1 is an annotated pseudogene. The CDR3 has 15 amino acids. The CDR3 nucleotides read TGTGCCAGCAGGCCAGGGCACATCTCTGGAAACACCATATATTTT. This gives the protein CASRPGHISGNTIYF.

The chain is built from TRBV12-3 or TRBV12-4 and TRBJ1-2; D not certain. The V end lost 6 bases, the J end lost 4 bases, and 21 bases lay between the germline ends. This CDR3 spans 16 amino acids. The CDR3 coding sequence is TGTGCCAGCAGCCAGAAGGAGGCGCTTGGCACCTATGGCTACACCTTC. Translation gives CASSQKEALGTYGYTF.

This clonotype was observed a few times. V is TRBV12-3 or TRBV12-4 and J is TRBJ2-7, with 8 positions matching TRBD1. The V and J ends lost 5 bases and 5 bases, in that order; junction bases with no gene match: 8. The CDR3 extends over 14 amino acids. The CDR3 spells CASSPRTGRNEQYF. In nucleotides, the CDR3 is TGTGCCAGCAGTCCGCGGACAGGGAGGAACGAGCAGTACTTC.

Remarks on this clonotype: Mismatch with germline at one junction end may stem from a read error. The chain has TRBV5-6 and TRBJ1-1; D is undetermined. CDR1 and CDR2 from the germline V gene are SGHDT and YYEEEE. This CDR3 comprises 13 residues. The CDR3 coding sequence is TGTGCCAGCAGCTTCTTTGGAAACATTGAAGCTTTCTTT. Translating gives CASSFFGNIEAFF.

The chain has TRBV4-3 and TRBJ1-1, with D perhaps matching TRBD1 (6 bases). Germline CDR1 is LGHNA and CDR2 is YSLEER. CDR3 length equals 13 residues. Trimming took 0 bases from V and 8 from J, leaving 10 bases between them. In nucleotides, the CDR3 is TGCGCCAGCAGCCAAGAAGGTACAGGGGAAGCTTTCTTT. Protein product: CASSQEGTGEAFF.

There are many counts of this clonotype. The chain is built from TRBV7-2 and TRBJ2-3; 8 positions match TRBD1. CDR1 is SGHTA, CDR2 FQGNSA, per germline. The V segment lost 1 base and the J segment 0 bases; nucleotides outside the gene matches: 6. This CDR3 comprises 17 residues. The CDR3 DNA sequence: TGTGCCAGCAGCTTAGTCTCAGGGGGCCGAAGCACAGATACGCAGTATTTT. Translating it yields CASSLVSGGRSTDTQYF.

This clonotype was seen many times. The chain couples TRBV7-9 to TRBJ1-5, with D maybe TRBD1 (5 bases). Trimming took 1 base from V and 5 from J, leaving 18 bases between them. The length of the CDR3 is 17 residues. Germline V gene lookup returns CDR1 SEHNR and CDR2 FQNEAQ (reference sequence). The CDR3 reads CASSLVLGQGFDQPQHF. The DNA for the CDR3 is TGTGCCAGCAGCTTAGTTCTTGGGCAGGGCTTCGATCAGCCCCAGCATTTT.

This clonotype showed up many times. The chain has TRBV9 and TRBJ2-2; D not certain. V lost 0 bases to trimming and J lost 6 bases, with 9 bases between them. There are 14 residues in the CDR3. In germline, CDR1 is SGDLS, CDR2 YYNGEE. The CDR3 nucleotides are TGTGCCAGCAGCGTAGAGTCGTACCCCGGGGAGCTGTTTTTT. This codes for CASSVESYPGELFF.